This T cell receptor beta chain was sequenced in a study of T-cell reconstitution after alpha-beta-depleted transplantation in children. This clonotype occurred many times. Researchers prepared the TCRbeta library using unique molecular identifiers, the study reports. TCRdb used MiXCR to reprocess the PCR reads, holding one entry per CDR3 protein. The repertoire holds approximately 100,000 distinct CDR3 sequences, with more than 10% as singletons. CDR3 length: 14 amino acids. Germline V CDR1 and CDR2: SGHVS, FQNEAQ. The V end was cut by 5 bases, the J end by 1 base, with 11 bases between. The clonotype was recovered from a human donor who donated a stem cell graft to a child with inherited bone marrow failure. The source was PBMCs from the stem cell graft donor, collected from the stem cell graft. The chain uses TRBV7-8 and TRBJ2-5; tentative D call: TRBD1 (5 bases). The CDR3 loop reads CASSPRQIQETQYF. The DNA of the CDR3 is TGTGCCAGCAGCCCCCGACAGATCCAAGAGACCCAGTACTTC.